Following are 18 T cell receptor beta chains from one sample sequenced in a study of tumor-infiltrating lymphocytes in localized non-small cell lung cancer (dated by TCRdb to about 2021). The library was built by means of the immunoSEQ multiplex PCR assay. Held by TCRdb, this immuneACCESS table contains in-frame sequences only and omits some clones. Under half of the omission traces to an unresolved V gene where checked; the cause of the rest is unknown. Across this sample there are about 10,000 clones, with 60% seen only once. The ten biggest clones cover under 13% of the sample. Sequenced material: uninvolved lung tissue not adjacent to the tumor. Receptors were obtained from a human donor with non-small cell lung cancer.

This chain joins TRBV2 and TRBJ1-2, with TRBD1 matching 9 bases. CDR3 length equals 15 residues. The V segment lost 7 bases and the J segment 1 base; nucleotides outside the gene matches: 7. Germline loops: CDR1 SNHLY, CDR2 FYNNEI. As DNA, the CDR3 is TGTGCCAGCACCACCGGGACAGGGATTAACTATGGCTACACCTTC. Amino acid sequence: CASTTGTGINYGYTF.

The chain has TRBV5-4 and TRBJ2-7; TRBD2 aligns across 8 bases. The V segment lost 3 bases and the J segment 2 bases; nucleotides outside the gene matches: 4. In germline, CDR1 is SGHNT, CDR2 YYREEE (reference sequence). This CDR3 is built from 14 residues. CDR3 sequence (DNA): TGTGCCAGCAGCTCCCGGGGGGGTACCTACGAGCAGTACTTC. Its protein is CASSSRGGTYEQYF.

This clone came up a few times. This chain connects TRBV7-9 to TRBJ1-2; 8 bases are shared with TRBD1. The trim removed 5 bases at V and 6 bases at J, leaving 2 bases unmatched. The V gene's germline CDR1 is SEHNR and CDR2 FQNEAQ (reference sequence). The CDR3 runs 12 residues. CDR3 sequence (DNA): TGTGCCAGCAGCGCGACAGGGGATGGCTACACCTTC. Protein product: CASSATGDGYTF.

This clone came up a few times. The chain joins TRBV6-6 to TRBJ2-7; 8 bases align to TRBD2. The V gene end was trimmed by 6 bases and the J gene end by 0 bases; junction bases not matched to a gene: 4. CDR3 length equals 14 residues. CDR1 and CDR2 (germline): MNHNY, SVGAGI (reference sequence). The CDR3 region is CASSSSGFSYEQYF. The CDR3 coding sequence is TGTGCCAGCAGCTCTAGCGGGTTCTCCTACGAGCAGTACTTC.

V is TRBV4-2 and J is TRBJ1-4; D perhaps matches TRBD1 (5 bases). The CDR3 loop spans 18 amino acids. CDR1 and CDR2 from the germline V gene are LGHNA and YNFKEQ. V was clipped by 0 bases and J by 8 bases, with 22 bases between them. CDR3 sequence reads: CASSQDWRGFGVGEKLFF. CDR3 DNA sequence: TGTGCCAGCAGCCAAGATTGGCGGGGGTTTGGGGTAGGGGAAAAACTGTTTTTT.

The V and J genes are TRBV5-1 and TRBJ2-3; D might be TRBD1 (6 bases). V dropped 3 bases and J dropped 3 bases, with 8 bases sitting between them. The CDR3 spans 13 residues. CDR1 and CDR2 (germline): SGHRS, YFSETQ. The CDR3 DNA reads TGCGCCAGCAGCTCCCAGGGGACAGATACGCAGTATTTT. Amino acids: CASSSQGTDTQYF.

The chain is built from TRBV10-3 and TRBJ1-4; D may be TRBD1 (6 bases). V lost 0 bases and J 8 bases, leaving 16 bases between the germline ends. Germline CDR1 ENHRY, CDR2 SYGVKD. The CDR3 contains 16 residues. The CDR3 DNA reads as TGTGCCATCAGTGAGTCCGGTGGGGGGCGCGGCGAAAAACTGTTTTTT. It yields the protein CAISESGGGRGEKLFF.

This clone appeared a single time. V gene TRBV15 combines with J gene TRBJ1-5; D possibly corresponds to TRBD1 (5 bases). CDR1 is LNHNV and CDR2 is YYDKDF in the germline V gene (reference sequence). V was trimmed by 1 base and J by 1 base, leaving 5 bases between them. The CDR3 spans 14 residues. CDR3 sequence: CATSRGQSNQPQHF. In nucleotides, the CDR3 is TGTGCCACCAGCAGAGGACAGAGCAATCAGCCCCAGCATTTT.

This clone was observed a few times. Other DNA sequences in the sample encode the same CDR3. V and J are TRBV6-4 and TRBJ2-3; 7 bases are shared with TRBD1. Losses at the gene ends were 0 bases for V and 4 bases for J; bases not matched to a gene: 1. In germline, CDR1 is MRHNA, CDR2 SNTAGT. This CDR3 has 14 residues. The DNA for the CDR3 is TGTGCCAGCAGTGACTCGCAGGGGGCAGATACGCAGTATTTT. Encoded protein: CASSDSQGADTQYF.

The V and J genes are TRBV7-9 and TRBJ1-1; D is undetermined. The CDR3 runs 14 residues. Germline V gene lookup returns CDR1 SEHNR and CDR2 FQNEAQ (reference sequence). V was clipped by 3 bases and J by 1 base, with 9 bases between them. The CDR3 sequence: CASSFQTRNTEAFF. As DNA, the CDR3 is TGTGCCAGCAGCTTCCAGACACGGAACACTGAAGCTTTCTTT.

This chain links TRBV4-3 with TRBJ2-5; D not certain. V was clipped by 5 bases and J by 5 bases, with 18 bases between them. Germline-derived CDR1 and CDR2 are LGHNA and YSLEER. This CDR3 is 15 amino acids long. The CDR3 loop reads CASSFGPPSPETQYF. Written as DNA, the CDR3 is TGCGCCAGCAGCTTCGGACCCCCGAGCCCGGAGACCCAGTACTTC.

The chain combines TRBV29-1 with TRBJ2-7; 7 positions agree with TRBD2. The CDR3 has 13 amino acids. Germline CDR1 and CDR2: SQVTM and ANQGSEA. The junction had 6 bases not matched to a gene; V was cut back by 4 bases and J by 3 bases. In nucleotides, the CDR3 is TGCAGCGTTGGGGCGGGGGTTAACTACGAGCAGTACTTC. Its protein is CSVGAGVNYEQYF.

The gene calls are TRBV14 and TRBJ2-6; D unresolved. Per the germline V gene, CDR1 is SGHDN and CDR2 is FVKESK. The CDR3 has 15 residues. The ends were cut back, 4 bases at V and 1 base at J, with 8 bases in the middle. The CDR3 nucleotides read TGTGCCAGCAGCCGAGACATTTCTGGGGCCAACGTCCTGACTTTC. As protein: CASSRDISGANVLTF.

The chain links TRBV2 to TRBJ1-6; D is ambiguous. Germline V lookup: CDR1 SNHLY, CDR2 FYNNEI. CDR3 length: 15 amino acids. Trimming took 4 bases from V and 3 from J, leaving 10 bases between them. The CDR3 nucleotides read TGTGCCAGCAGTGCCCAGTTTGACTATAATTCACCCCTCCACTTT. It yields the protein CASSAQFDYNSPLHF. Full variable domain (outside the CDR3, taken from reference TRBV2 and TRBJ1-6): EPEVTQTPSHQVTQMGQEVILRCVPISNHLYFYWYRQILGQKVEFLVSFYNNEISEKSEIFDDQFSVERPDGSNFTLKIRSTKLEDSAMYFCASSAQFDYNSPLHFGNGTRLTVT.

The chain carries TRBV5-6 and TRBJ2-7; D not certain. CDR3 length equals 13 residues. Germline V gene lookup returns CDR1 SGHDT and CDR2 YYEEEE. V dropped 0 bases and J dropped 1 base, with 5 bases sitting between them. The CDR3 DNA reads TGTGCCAGCAGCTTGGCGTCATCCTACGAGCAGTACTTC. Its translation is CASSLASSYEQYF.

The gene calls are TRBV5-4 and TRBJ1-1; no reliable D call. The germline V gene has CDR1 SGHNT and CDR2 YYREEE (reference sequence). The CDR3 sequence is 13 residues long. Trimming removed 1 base from V and 1 base from J, with 5 bases in between. The CDR3 bases are TGTGCCAGCAGCTTGCCGGCGAACACTGAAGCTTTCTTT. Amino acids: CASSLPANTEAFF.

The genes are TRBV19 and TRBJ1-2; possibly TRBD1 for D (5 bases). Between the trimmed V and J ends, which lost 4 bases and 8 bases, there was a span of 11 bases. Germline lookup yields CDR1 LNHDA and CDR2 SQIVND (reference sequence). The CDR3 loop spans 12 amino acids. The CDR3 spells CASSTGSAGYTF. In DNA form, the CDR3 reads TGTGCCAGTAGTACAGGGTCGGCGGGCTACACCTTC.

This chain joins TRBV28 and TRBJ1-1; D is unclear. CDR1 is MDHEN and CDR2 is SYDVKM in the germline V gene. V lost 1 base and J 3 bases, leaving 0 bases between the germline ends. The CDR3 totals 11 residues. CDR3: CASSLYTEAFF. In DNA, the CDR3 is TGTGCCAGCAGTTTATACACTGAAGCTTTCTTT.